This T cell receptor (beta chain) was found in a study of identifying expanded T cells in peripheral blood. The CDR3 sequence is 16 residues long. CDR1 and CDR2 (germline): SGHRS, YFSETQ. With 6 bases removed from V and 4 bases from J, the gap between germline ends came to 21 bases. Whole-study results and caveats: Across healthy donors, higher total template counts meant significantly greater approximately two-week count variance.

With regard to this clone: Its matching antigen is unknown.

Sequencing used immunoSEQ multiplex PCR; TCRdb keeps in-frame clones, though not all of them. The sample includes about 110,000 clones, 88% of them seen just once. The chain is built from TRBV5-1 and TRBJ2-3, with D tentatively TRBD1 (6 bases). The TCR was taken from a person aged 18 to 75 in good health. The sequenced sample was blood. As DNA, the CDR3 is TGCGCCAGCATGAACCACCGGGACATTAAGTCAGATACGCAGTATTTT. Residues: CASMNHRDIKSDTQYF. The whole variable domain, remainder taken from reference TRBV5-1 and TRBJ2-3, is KAGVTQTPRYLIKTRGQQVTLSCSPISGHRSVSWYQQTPGQGLQFLFEYFSETQRNKGNFPGRFSGRQFSNSRSEMNVSTLELGDSALYLCASMNHRDIKSDTQYFGPGTRLTVL.